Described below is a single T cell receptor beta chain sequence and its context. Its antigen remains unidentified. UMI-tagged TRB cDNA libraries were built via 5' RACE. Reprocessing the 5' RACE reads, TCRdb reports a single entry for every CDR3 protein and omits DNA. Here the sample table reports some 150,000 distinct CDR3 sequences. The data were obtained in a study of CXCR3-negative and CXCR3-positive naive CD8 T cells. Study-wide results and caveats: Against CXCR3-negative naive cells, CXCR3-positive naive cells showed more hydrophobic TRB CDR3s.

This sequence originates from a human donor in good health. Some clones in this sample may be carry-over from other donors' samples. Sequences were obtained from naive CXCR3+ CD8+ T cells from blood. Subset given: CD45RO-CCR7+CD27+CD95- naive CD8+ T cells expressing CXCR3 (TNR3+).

CDR3 amino acids: CASSLARLAEHSYEQYF. This chain links TRBV12-3 or TRBV12-4 with TRBJ2-7; no DNA is available, so the TRBD2 call from TCRdb remains unchecked. This CDR3 spans 17 amino acids.